The 3 T cell receptor beta chains listed next were all sequenced from one sample in a study of T cell clonotyping in hematopoietic cell transplantation. Repertoires were generated with immunoSEQ multiplex PCR, while TCRdb's copy carries only in-frame clones and drops some. The sample contains roughly 1,600 clones, 80% to 90% of which appear only once. Here the sequenced sample was PBMCs, taken 30 days after allogeneic stem cell transplant. The receptor set was obtained from a male patient in his 30s who had an allogeneic stem cell transplant, so T cells may come from the graft donor. Some clones in this sample may be carry-over from other donors' samples.

The rearrangement uses TRBV28 and TRBJ1-2; D perhaps matches TRBD1 (6 bases). Germline loops: CDR1 MDHEN, CDR2 SYDVKM. V lost 6 bases, J lost 4 bases, and 21 bases lay in between. CDR3 length equals 16 residues. The CDR3 DNA sequence: TGTGCCAGCAGGGGGGGGCGTCGGGGGTCCGTCTATGGCTACACCTTC. This translates into CASRGGRRGSVYGYTF.

This clone has a single count. The chain employs TRBV4-3 and TRBJ2-7; D may match TRBD1 or TRBD2 (5 bases each). V shed 0 bases and J shed 3 bases, with 12 bases lying between them. The CDR3 has 15 amino acids. Looked up from germline, CDR1 is LGHNA and CDR2 is YSLEER. CDR3 sequence reads: CASSQEWVGVYEQYF. CDR3 bases: TGCGCCAGCAGCCAAGAGTGGGTGGGGGTCTACGAGCAGTACTTC.

This chain joins TRBV7-3 and TRBJ2-3, with 7 bases fitting TRBD2. This CDR3 is 14 amino acids long. The ends lost 2 bases at V and 6 bases at J; junction bases unmatched: 5. CDR1 and CDR2 from the germline V gene are SGHTA and FQGTGA. The CDR3 bases are TGTGCCAGCAGCTTAGGGGCGGGGGATGATACGCAGTATTTT. Protein sequence: CASSLGAGDDTQYF.